The clone carrying this T cell receptor (beta chain) was seen a handful of times. What it binds is not known. Every sample had a minimum of 6 million PBMCs isolated. It was with a sample-barcoded 5' primer and a J-beta primer mix that a second PCR of about 6 to 12 cycles was run. Tagging of each cDNA molecule was performed by a template-switch adaptor with 12 random nucleotides. TCRdb fed the 5' RACE reads into MiXCR, producing one record per CDR3 protein. The table lists over 600,000 distinct CDR3 sequences, around half of them singletons. The data are from a study of blood T cells in healthy people across ages. Findings of the study overall: Expanded clonotype shifts may have been confounded, as the donors had an unknown CMV status.

This CDR3 is built from 16 residues. From germline, CDR1 is DFQATT and CDR2 SNEGSKA (reference sequence). Trimming stripped 6 bases from V and 5 bases from J, with 22 bases between. V is TRBV20-1 and J is TRBJ2-2, with a possible D match to TRBD2 (5 bases). The sequence was obtained from a man older than 75 in good health. Sequenced input: blood. CDR3 bases: TGCAGTGCCCGTGGACTCGGAATGGCGGCGACCGGGGAGCTGTTTTTT. Encoded protein: CSARGLGMAATGELFF.